A single sample gave rise to the 15 T cell receptor beta chains below, sequenced in a study of blood T cells in healthy people across ages. With a J-beta primer mix and a sample-barcoded 5' primer, a second PCR ran about 6 to 11 cycles. One entry per CDR3 protein, called by TCRdb with MiXCR from the 5' RACE reads. The sample records roughly 800,000 distinct CDR3 sequences, roughly 60% being singletons. Material: blood. These receptors all come from a man under 40 in good health.

This clonotype was seen a handful of times. The chain uses TRBV11-2 and TRBJ2-7, with TRBD1 matching 9 bases. The CDR3 totals 15 residues. The J segment lost 3 bases and the V segment lost 0 bases, leaving 3 bases of the junction unmatched. Germline assignment: CDR1 SGHAT and CDR2 FQNNGV. For the CDR3, the DNA is TGTGCCAGCAGCTTAGAATACAGGGGGCTCTACGAGCAGTACTTC. Residues: CASSLEYRGLYEQYF.

This clonotype showed up just a few times. The chain is built from TRBV10-2 and TRBJ1-6; TRBD1 is a possible D gene (5 bases). The CDR3 runs to 14 residues. In germline, CDR1 is WSHSY, CDR2 SAAADI. V lost 3 bases and J lost 9, with 12 bases in between. The CDR3 nucleotides are TGCGCCAGCAGTGACGGCAGGGAGAGTTCACCCCTCCACTTT. Its translation: CASSDGRESSPLHF.

This rearrangement joins TRBV12-3 or TRBV12-4 to TRBJ1-5; D perhaps matches TRBD1 (5 bases). The CDR3 covers 12 residues. V was cut by 7 bases and J by 5 bases, with 9 bases left in between. The CDR3 spells CASTAGYQPQHF. For the CDR3, the DNA is TGTGCCAGCACGGCAGGGTATCAGCCCCAGCATTTT.

This clonotype was seen more than once but under ten times. The genes are TRBV18 and TRBJ2-7; D is unresolved. CDR1 is KGHSH, CDR2 LQKENI, per germline. The CDR3 has 14 residues. Trimming removed 5 bases at V and 4 bases at J, with 15 bases between. The CDR3 sequence is CASSLGMIGYEQYF. In nucleotides, the CDR3 is TGTGCCAGCTCATTGGGGATGATCGGTTACGAGCAGTACTTC.

This clonotype was counted only a few times. V and J are TRBV2 and TRBJ2-6, with 11 bases fitting TRBD1. The trim removed 8 bases at V and 2 bases at J, leaving 8 bases unmatched. The CDR3 loop spans 17 amino acids. From germline, CDR1 is SNHLY and CDR2 FYNNEI. CDR3 residues: CASLRTGGEAGANVLTF. The CDR3 DNA reads as TGTGCCAGCTTACGGACAGGGGGCGAAGCTGGGGCCAACGTCCTGACTTTC.

The chain links TRBV3-1 to TRBJ2-7, with 8 bases that match TRBD2. Germline CDR1 and CDR2: LGHDT and YNNKEL (reference sequence). V trimming: 3 bases; J trimming: 1 base; junction bases outside the gene matches: 8. The CDR3 has 16 amino acids. CDR3 residues: CASSQFGTGGSYEQYF. CDR3 bases: TGTGCCAGCAGCCAGTTCGGAACGGGAGGGTCCTACGAGCAGTACTTC.

The rearrangement links TRBV5-1 to TRBJ2-6; no clear D gene. The germline V gene has CDR1 SGHRS and CDR2 YFSETQ. The V end was cut by 4 bases, the J end by 0 bases, with 8 bases between. The CDR3 is 15 residues long. The CDR3 is CASSPSASGANVLTF. CDR3 nucleotide sequence: TGCGCCAGCAGCCCCAGTGCCTCTGGGGCCAACGTCCTGACTTTC.

The J gene is TRBJ2-7, the V gene TRBV15; weak D call: TRBD1 (5 bases). The CDR3 loop spans 15 amino acids. Trimming stripped 0 bases from V and 4 bases from J, with 13 bases between. Germline CDR1 LNHNV, CDR2 YYDKDF (reference sequence). CDR3: CATSRDIRGTYEQYF. The CDR3 DNA reads as TGTGCCACCAGCAGAGATATTAGGGGAACGTACGAGCAGTACTTC. Full variable domain (outside the CDR3, taken from reference TRBV15 and TRBJ2-7): DAMVIQNPRYQVTQFGKPVTLSCSQTLNHNVMYWYQQKSSQAPKLLFHYYDKDFNNEADTPDNFQSRRPNTSFCFLDIRSPGLGDTAMYLCATSRDIRGTYEQYFGPGTRLTVT.

This sequence joins TRBV7-2 and TRBJ1-6; tentative D call: TRBD1 (6 bases). Germline V lookup: CDR1 SGHTA, CDR2 FQGNSA. V lost 2 bases and J 4 bases, leaving 12 bases between the germline ends. This CDR3 contains 16 residues. The CDR3 here is CASSLRGQLYNSPLHF. The CDR3, as DNA: TGTGCCAGCAGCTTAAGAGGACAGCTATATAATTCACCCCTCCACTTT.

The chain couples TRBV5-5 to TRBJ2-1; tentative D call: TRBD2 (6 bases). This CDR3 has 12 residues. Trimming stripped 2 bases from V and 8 bases from J, with 8 bases between. Germline CDR1 and CDR2: SGHKS and YYEKEE (reference sequence). The CDR3 region has the DNA TGTGCCAGCAGCTTCACGGGGGATGAGCAGTTCTTC. This encodes CASSFTGDEQFF.

A remark on this clonotype: It may be a read error: a sequence one base away is much more abundant. The chain has TRBV7-2 and TRBJ2-7; D gene unclear. Germline lookup yields CDR1 SGHTA and CDR2 FQGNSA. The CDR3 has 14 residues. V lost 5 bases to trimming and J lost 0 bases, with 11 bases between them. The CDR3: CASSDRYDSYEQYF. The CDR3 DNA follows: TGTGCCAGCAGCGATCGATACGACTCCTACGAGCAGTACTTC.

J is TRBJ2-1 and V is TRBV2; D not resolved. V shed 7 bases and J shed 7 bases, with 20 bases lying between them. CDR1 and CDR2 from the germline V gene are SNHLY and FYNNEI. The CDR3 is 15 residues long. The CDR3 spells CASTLESAQMNEQFF. The CDR3 coding sequence is TGTGCCAGCACCCTTGAAAGCGCCCAGATGAATGAGCAGTTCTTC.

The V and J genes are TRBV20-1 and TRBJ2-5; tentatively, D is TRBD1 (6 bases). Germline V lookup: CDR1 DFQATT, CDR2 SNEGSKA (reference sequence). The CDR3 covers 15 residues. Trimming shortened V by 0 bases and J by 7 bases, and 18 bases separated the two germline ends. In DNA, the CDR3 is TGCAGTGCTAGAGAGTATAGGGGGATGTCGGGGACCCAGTACTTC. Its translation: CSAREYRGMSGTQYF.

This clonotype was seen a handful of times. V usage is TRBV7-9 and J usage is TRBJ2-7, with 7 nucleotides matching TRBD2. Germline trimming cut 1 base from V and 5 bases from J; bases unmatched to any gene: 5. The CDR3 is 14 amino acids. CDR1 and CDR2 from the germline V gene are SEHNR and FQNEAQ (reference sequence). CDR3 nucleotide sequence: TGTGCCAGCAGCTTAGGGGAGGGTGGCCACGAGCAGTACTTC. It translates to CASSLGEGGHEQYF.

This clonotype was seen a few times. The genes are TRBV28 and TRBJ1-5; 7 nucleotides line up with TRBD1. J gave up 6 bases and V 5 bases, and 10 bases lay outside the gene matches. The CDR3 has 15 amino acids. CDR1 and CDR2 (germline): MDHEN, SYDVKM. The CDR3 region has the DNA TGTGCCAGCAGTGCCGGGACAGCGAGATTTCAGCCCCAGCATTTT. This codes for CASSAGTARFQPQHF.